This T cell receptor (beta chain) was recorded in a study of technical replicates of blood from a few donors. Trimming removed 4 bases at V and 3 bases at J, with 16 bases between. In germline, CDR1 is SGHRS, CDR2 YFSETQ. CDR3 size: 15 residues. Method: immunoSEQ multiplex PCR; TCRdb's copy keeps in-frame clones and lacks some. The sample includes 70,000 to 80,000 clones, roughly 96% of them seen just once. The source is a human donor in good health. This chain links TRBV5-1 with TRBJ1-1; perhaps TRBD1 as D (6 bases). The sequenced material came from T cells isolated from PBMCs. The CDR3 reads CASSPFRGADTEAFF. DNA of the CDR3: TGCGCCAGCAGCCCATTCCGGGGGGCGGACACTGAAGCTTTCTTT.